This entry lists 32 T cell receptor beta chains sequenced from one sample in a study of blood T cell repertoires in COVID-19. The assay was immunoSEQ multiplex PCR, and TCRdb's table has in-frame clones only and misses some. The sample records about 81,000 clones, approximately 86% being singletons. The sequenced sample was peripheral blood. These receptor sequences come from a woman aged 80 or over with acute or convalescent COVID-19.

This chain joins TRBV27 and TRBJ2-5, with D possibly TRBD2 on 5 matching bases. V was trimmed by 5 bases and J by 0 bases, leaving 10 bases between them. The CDR3 is 14 amino acids. Looked up from germline, CDR1 is MNHEY and CDR2 is SMNVEV (reference sequence). The CDR3 here is CASSPLRDQETQYF. The CDR3 DNA sequence: TGTGCCAGCAGTCCCTTGAGGGACCAAGAGACCCAGTACTTC.

This chain's CDR3 is CASSTYLGDYGYTF. CDR3 DNA sequence: TGTGCCAGCAGCACCTACCTCGGAGACTATGGCTACACCTTC. The chain is built from TRBV7-9 and TRBJ1-2; D ambiguous. CDR3 size: 14 residues. Trimming stripped 5 bases from V and 3 bases from J, with 13 bases between. Looked up from germline, CDR1 is SEHNR and CDR2 is FQNEAQ (reference sequence). Filled out from reference TRBV7-9 and TRBJ1-2, the complete variable domain reads DTGVSQNPRHKITKRGQNVTFRCDPISEHNRLYWYRQTLGQGPEFLTYFQNEAQLEKSRLLSDRFSAERPKGSFSTLEIQRTEQGDSAMYLCASSTYLGDYGYTFGSGTRLTVV.

This chain's CDR3 is CASSLGGSYNEQFF. The CDR3 nucleotides are TGTGCCAGCAGCTTGGGGGGCTCCTACAATGAGCAGTTCTTC. V gene TRBV7-2 combines with J gene TRBJ2-1; TRBD2 is a possible D gene (6 bases). The CDR3 is made up of 14 amino acids. Trimming removed 3 bases from V and 0 bases from J, with 6 bases in between. Germline CDR1 is SGHTA and CDR2 is FQGNSA.

This clone was observed a single time. CDR3 protein: CASSRSNTGELFF. The CDR3 nucleotides read TGCGCCAGCAGTAGGAGTAACACCGGGGAGCTGTTTTTT. The rearrangement joins TRBV5-1 to TRBJ2-2, with D unclear. The CDR3 contains 13 residues. Trimming pared 5 bases from V and 2 bases from J, leaving 7 bases between. The germline gives CDR1 SGHRS, CDR2 YFSETQ.

The J gene is TRBJ1-5, the V gene TRBV2; TRBD1 is a possible D gene (5 bases). The V and J ends lost 6 bases and 1 base respectively, with 7 bases between them. Per germline, CDR1 SNHLY and CDR2 FYNNEI. The CDR3 runs 13 residues. CDR3 DNA: TGTGCCAGCAGCAGACAGAGCAATCAGCCCCAGCATTTT. Residues: CASSRQSNQPQHF.

The genes are TRBV2 and TRBJ2-4; no clear D. The V end lost 4 bases, the J end lost 2 bases, and 6 bases lay between the germline ends. The CDR3 is 13 amino acids. CDR1 SNHLY and CDR2 FYNNEI come from the germline V gene. Here the CDR3 reads CASSGGTKNIQYF. The CDR3 nucleotides read TGTGCCAGCAGTGGCGGTACCAAAAACATTCAGTACTTC.

The rearrangement links TRBV14 to TRBJ1-1; tentative D call: TRBD1 (6 bases). Germline V lookup: CDR1 SGHDN, CDR2 FVKESK. The ends were cut back, 1 base at V and 1 base at J, with 13 bases in the middle. CDR3 length: 16 amino acids. CDR3 region: CASSQGTARSNTEAFF. CDR3 DNA: TGTGCCAGCAGCCAAGGGACAGCCCGCTCGAACACTGAAGCTTTCTTT.

The gene calls are TRBV2 and TRBJ2-6; D remains ambiguous. The V end lost 4 bases, the J end lost 0 bases, and 4 bases lay between the germline ends. Germline V gene sequence: CDR1 SNHLY, CDR2 FYNNEI. This CDR3 is built from 14 residues. In nucleotides, the CDR3 is TGTGCCAGCAGTGCCCTCTCTGGGGCCAACGTCCTGACTTTC. Residues: CASSALSGANVLTF. The whole variable domain, remainder taken from reference TRBV2 and TRBJ2-6, is EPEVTQTPSHQVTQMGQEVILRCVPISNHLYFYWYRQILGQKVEFLVSFYNNEISEKSEIFDDQFSVERPDGSNFTLKIRSTKLEDSAMYFCASSALSGANVLTFGAGSRLTVL.

The rearrangement joins TRBV11-1 to TRBJ2-3; no definite D call. V shed 2 bases and J shed 1 base, with 7 bases lying between them. The CDR3 runs to 14 residues. Looked up from germline, CDR1 is SGHAT and CDR2 is FQDESV (reference sequence). CDR3 nucleotides: TGTGCCAGCAGCTTAATAACAGGCACAGATACGCAGTATTTT. Amino acids: CASSLITGTDTQYF.

This rearrangement joins TRBV30 to TRBJ2-3; D is ambiguous. V was cut by 0 bases and J by 1 base, with 14 bases left in between. The CDR3 consists of 16 residues. CDR1 is GTSNPN and CDR2 is SVGIG in the germline V gene (reference sequence). In DNA, the CDR3 is TGTGCCTGGAGTGTGTCGGCCAAACGGGGCACAGATACGCAGTATTTT. Its protein product is CAWSVSAKRGTDTQYF. The entire variable domain, with the rest obtained from reference TRBV30 and TRBJ2-3, is as follows: SQTIHQWPATLVQPVGSPLSLECTVEGTSNPNLYWYRQAAGRGLQLLFYSVGIGQISSEVPQNLSASRPQDRQFILSSKKLLLSDSGFYLCAWSVSAKRGTDTQYFGPGTRLTVL.

The chain uses TRBV11-1 and TRBJ2-7; TRBD2 aligns across 8 bases. CDR3 length: 15 amino acids. J gave up 1 base and V 5 bases, and 7 bases lay outside the gene matches. Germline-derived CDR1 and CDR2 are SGHAT and FQDESV (reference sequence). In nucleotides, the CDR3 is TGTGCCAGCAGCGCGCCGGGACTAGGGTCCTACGAGCAGTACTTC. Translating gives CASSAPGLGSYEQYF.

J is TRBJ2-3 and V is TRBV27; 10 positions agree with TRBD1. Germline loops: CDR1 MNHEY, CDR2 SMNVEV (reference sequence). V shed 7 bases and J 0 bases; nucleotides not matched to a gene: 13. CDR3 length: 18 residues. The CDR3 DNA reads as TGTGCCAGCACATCGGGACAGGGGTTCCGTGCTAGCACAGATACGCAGTATTTT. It translates to CASTSGQGFRASTDTQYF.

This chain uses TRBV10-3 with TRBJ2-7; TRBD2 agrees at 8 bases. CDR3 size: 11 residues. Germline values: CDR1 ENHRY, CDR2 SYGVKD. Trimming removed 9 bases from V and 4 bases from J; junction bases left unmatched: 2. For the CDR3, the DNA is TGTGCCATTGCGGGGGGTTACGAGCAGTACTTC. This translates into CAIAGGYEQYF.

This rearrangement joins TRBV12-5 to TRBJ2-7, with 8 bases fitting TRBD1. CDR1 and CDR2 (germline): LGHNT, FRNRAP. The trim removed 0 bases at V and 0 bases at J, leaving 7 bases unmatched. The CDR3 is 17 residues long. CDR3 region: CASGLVRTGPSSYEQYF. CDR3 nucleotides: TGTGCTAGTGGTTTGGTACGGACAGGGCCTAGCTCCTACGAGCAGTACTTC.

The chain is built from TRBV4-1 and TRBJ2-7; a possible D gene is TRBD1 (5 bases). CDR1 and CDR2 from the germline V gene are MGHRA and YSYEKL. CDR3 size: 15 residues. V was shortened by 1 base and J by 2 bases, with 12 bases between the two germline ends. The DNA of the CDR3 is TGCGCCAGCAGCCAAGGGGCAGGGCTCACCTACGAGCAGTACTTC. Its translation: CASSQGAGLTYEQYF.

V is TRBV4-2 and J is TRBJ1-2; no reliable D call. Germline lookup yields CDR1 LGHNA and CDR2 YNFKEQ. The length of the CDR3 is 18 residues. V gave up 2 bases and J gave up 5 bases, with 24 bases separating them. The CDR3 DNA follows: TGTGCCAGCAGCCAAAGAGGCGGGGTAGCAGAATCGGGATATGGCTACACCTTC. Amino acid sequence: CASSQRGGVAESGYGYTF.

V is TRBV19 and J is TRBJ1-5, with TRBD1 matching 12 bases. The V gene end was trimmed by 8 bases and the J gene end by 0 bases; junction bases not matched to a gene: 8. The CDR3 runs 17 residues. Germline V lookup: CDR1 LNHDA, CDR2 SQIVND (reference sequence). Here the CDR3 DNA reads TGTGCCAGTTCTCGGGACAGGGGGCTTTATAGCAATCAGCCCCAGCATTTT. Translating it yields CASSRDRGLYSNQPQHF.

This CDR3 is CASSTGQTSYTF. CDR3 nucleotide sequence: TGTGCCAGCAGCACCGGACAGACGTCCTACACCTTC. The V gene is TRBV6-5, the J gene TRBJ1-2; D possibly corresponds to TRBD1 (6 bases). The germline V and J ends were trimmed by 6 bases and 10 bases, with 15 bases remaining between them. The CDR3 is made up of 12 amino acids. Germline V gene sequence: CDR1 MNHEY, CDR2 SVGAGI.

V and J are TRBV7-8 and TRBJ2-5, with D tentatively TRBD2 (5 bases). Germline loops: CDR1 SGHVS, CDR2 FQNEAQ. Trimming removed 1 base at V and 1 base at J, with 7 bases between. The CDR3 length is 14 residues. The CDR3 nucleotides are TGTGCCAGCAGCTTAGGAGGGTTCCAAGAGACCCAGTACTTC. This codes for CASSLGGFQETQYF.

In this sample, this clone turned up once. The V and J genes are TRBV4-1 and TRBJ1-2; the match to TRBD1 covers 8 bases. The V and J ends lost 0 bases and 2 bases, in that order; junction bases with no gene match: 11. Germline CDR1 and CDR2: MGHRA and YSYEKL. This CDR3 is 18 amino acids long. In DNA form, the CDR3 reads TGCGCCAGCAGCCAAGATCCGCGACAGGGGATCTTAAACTATGGCTACACCTTC. Translating gives CASSQDPRQGILNYGYTF.

V usage is TRBV11-3 and J usage is TRBJ2-3, with a tentative D call TRBD2 (6 bases). This CDR3 spans 15 amino acids. V lost 5 bases to trimming and J lost 4 bases, with 16 bases between them. The germline V gene has CDR1 SGHNT and CDR2 YENEEA. The CDR3 DNA sequence: TGTGCCAGCAGCCTAGGGACGGGGAGGTCAGATACGCAGTATTTT. It specifies CASSLGTGRSDTQYF.

The chain links TRBV19 to TRBJ2-1; D is ambiguous. The V end was cut by 6 bases, the J end by 6 bases, with 15 bases between. Germline V gene data show CDR1 as LNHDA and CDR2 as SQIVND (reference sequence). The CDR3 totals 14 residues. The CDR3 bases are TGTGCCAGTAGGGGCCCTGTATTAGGCAATGAGCAGTTCTTC. Residues: CASRGPVLGNEQFF.

The V and J genes are TRBV7-8 and TRBJ1-3; D is uncertain. CDR1 SGHVS and CDR2 FQNEAQ come from the germline V gene. CDR3 length: 15 residues. The V end was cut by 2 bases, the J end by 0 bases, with 8 bases between. The chain's CDR3 is CASSLSIISGNTIYF. The CDR3 DNA sequence: TGTGCCAGCAGCTTAAGCATTATCTCTGGAAACACCATATATTTT.

The rearrangement joins TRBV5-1 to TRBJ1-1; D possibly corresponds to TRBD1 (6 bases). Germline V CDR1 and CDR2: SGHRS, YFSETQ. The CDR3 length is 14 residues. The V gene lost 4 bases and the J gene lost 4 bases, with 14 bases spanning the gap. CDR3 in DNA: TGCGCCAGCAGCGGCGACATAGGGGGCACTGAAGCTTTCTTT. Amino acid sequence: CASSGDIGGTEAFF. Based on the CDR3 plus reference TRBV5-1 and TRBJ1-1, the full variable domain is KAGVTQTPRYLIKTRGQQVTLSCSPISGHRSVSWYQQTPGQGLQFLFEYFSETQRNKGNFPGRFSGRQFSNSRSEMNVSTLELGDSALYLCASSGDIGGTEAFFGQGTRLTVV.

This rearrangement joins TRBV10-3 to TRBJ2-6, with D perhaps matching TRBD2 (5 bases). CDR3 length: 14 amino acids. V was pared by 4 bases and J by 4 bases, with 8 bases between. Germline V gives CDR1 ENHRY, CDR2 SYGVKD. CDR3 coding DNA: TGTGCCATCAGTGCGGGGTACGGGGCCAACGTCCTGACTTTC. Protein: CAISAGYGANVLTF.

The chain carries TRBV6-2 or TRBV6-3 and TRBJ1-2; 8 bases align to TRBD1. V was clipped by 5 bases and J by 5 bases; unmatched bases: 10. This CDR3 has 15 amino acids. Germline CDR1 reads MNHEY; CDR2 reads SVGEGT. CDR3 amino acids: CASSGTGTGRYGYTF. In DNA form, the CDR3 reads TGTGCCAGCAGTGGGACCGGGACAGGCAGATATGGCTACACCTTC.

The V call is TRBV4-3, the J call TRBJ1-5; D gene ambiguous. This CDR3 has 15 residues. CDR1 is LGHNA and CDR2 is YSLEER in the germline V gene. V gave up 0 bases and J gave up 4 bases, with 10 bases separating them. CDR3 sequence: CASSQESRGNQPQHF. The CDR3 nucleotides read TGCGCCAGCAGCCAAGAGTCCCGGGGTAATCAGCCCCAGCATTTT.

The J gene is TRBJ2-7, the V gene TRBV19; 11 bases match TRBD1. The CDR3 has 16 residues. Germline CDR1 reads LNHDA; CDR2 reads SQIVND (reference sequence). With V trimmed by 3 bases and J by 4 bases, 8 bases remained unmatched. For the CDR3, the DNA is TGTGCCAGTAGTATTGGGCTGGGGACAGGGGGATACGAGCAGTACTTC. Translated, it gives CASSIGLGTGGYEQYF.

The chain is built from TRBV3-1 (or the pseudogene TRBV3-2) and TRBJ2-3; maybe TRBD2 (6 bases). Trimming removed 4 bases at V and 4 bases at J, with 9 bases between. CDR3 length equals 13 residues. CDR1 is LGHDT and CDR2 is YNNKEL in the germline V gene (reference sequence). The CDR3 loop is CASSPSGADTQYF. Written as DNA, the CDR3 is TGTGCCAGCAGCCCCTCGGGGGCAGATACGCAGTATTTT.

The gene calls are TRBV19 and TRBJ2-3; D may be TRBD2 (6 bases). This CDR3 contains 14 residues. Germline-derived CDR1 and CDR2 are LNHDA and SQIVND (reference sequence). The germline V and J ends were trimmed by 8 bases and 0 bases, with 12 bases remaining between them. The CDR3 sequence is CASRSSGSTDTQYF. CDR3 in DNA: TGTGCCAGTCGGTCGAGCGGGAGCACAGATACGCAGTATTTT.

The rearrangement joins TRBV5-1 to TRBJ1-1, with 7 bases matching TRBD1. V shed 2 bases, J shed 1 base, and the junction held 2 bases outside the gene matches. The length of the CDR3 is 14 residues. Germline V lookup: CDR1 SGHRS, CDR2 YFSETQ. The CDR3 is CASSLGTANTEAFF. CDR3 sequence (DNA): TGCGCCAGCAGCTTAGGGACAGCGAACACTGAAGCTTTCTTT.

The V and J genes are TRBV3-1 (or the pseudogene TRBV3-2) and TRBJ1-2; TRBD1 aligns across 9 bases. The CDR3 sequence is 14 residues long. The junction had 7 bases not matched to a gene; V was cut back by 4 bases and J by 7 bases. Germline V gives CDR1 LGHDT, CDR2 YNNKEL (reference sequence). The CDR3, as DNA: TGTGCCAGCAGCCTCTCCGGGACAGGGAGTGGCTACACCTTC. Encoded protein: CASSLSGTGSGYTF.